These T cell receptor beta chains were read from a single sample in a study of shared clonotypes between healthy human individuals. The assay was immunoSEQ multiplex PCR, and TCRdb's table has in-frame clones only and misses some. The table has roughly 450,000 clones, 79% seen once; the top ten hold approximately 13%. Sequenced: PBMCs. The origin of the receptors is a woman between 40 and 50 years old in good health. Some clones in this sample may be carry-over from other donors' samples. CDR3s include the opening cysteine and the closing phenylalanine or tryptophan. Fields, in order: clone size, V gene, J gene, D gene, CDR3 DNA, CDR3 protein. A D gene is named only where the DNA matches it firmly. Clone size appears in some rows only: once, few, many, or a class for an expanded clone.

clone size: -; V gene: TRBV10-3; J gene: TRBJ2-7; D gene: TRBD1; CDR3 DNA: TGTGCCATCATGCCGGGACAGGGGGTGTACGAGCAGTACTTC; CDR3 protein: CAIMPGQGVYEQYF
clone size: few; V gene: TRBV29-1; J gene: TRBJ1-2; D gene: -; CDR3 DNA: TGCAGCGTTTTCACCACTCATGGCTACACCTTC; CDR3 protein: CSVFTTHGYTF
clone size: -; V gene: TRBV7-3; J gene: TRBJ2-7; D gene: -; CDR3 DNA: TGTGCCAGCAGCGCGGAGGGGACACCTGAATACGAGCAGTACTTC; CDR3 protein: CASSAEGTPEYEQYF
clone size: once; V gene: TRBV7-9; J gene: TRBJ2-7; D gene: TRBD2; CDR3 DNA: TGTGCCAGCAGCTCACGCTCGGCGGGAGCCGACGAGCAGTACTTC; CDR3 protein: CASSSRSAGADEQYF
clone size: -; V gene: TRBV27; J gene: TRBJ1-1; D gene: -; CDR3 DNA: TGTGCCAGCAGTTCCCCGTGGGGGTCCGGGATGAACACTGAAGCTTTCTTT; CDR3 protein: CASSSPWGSGMNTEAFF
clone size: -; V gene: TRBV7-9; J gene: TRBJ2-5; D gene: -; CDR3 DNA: TGTGCCAGCAGCTTAGGGGGTGGGGAGACCCAGTACTTC; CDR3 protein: CASSLGGGETQYF
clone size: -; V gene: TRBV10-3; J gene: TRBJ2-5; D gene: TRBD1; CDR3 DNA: TGTGCCATCGGACTCTCAGGGGGTGAGACCCAGTACTTC; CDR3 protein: CAIGLSGGETQYF
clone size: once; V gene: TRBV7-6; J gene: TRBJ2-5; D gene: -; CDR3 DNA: TGTGCCAGCAGCTTAAAGGCAGGACAAGAGACCCAGTACTTC; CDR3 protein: CASSLKAGQETQYF
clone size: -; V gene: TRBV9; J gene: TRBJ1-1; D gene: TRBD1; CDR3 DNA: TGTGCCAGCAGCCAGGGGGGGCTCGGCACTGAAGCTTTCTTT; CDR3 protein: CASSQGGLGTEAFF
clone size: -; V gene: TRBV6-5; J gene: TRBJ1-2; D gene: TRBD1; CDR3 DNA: TGTGCCAGCAGTCAGGGGGGGACCCCCTATGGCTACACCTTC; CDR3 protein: CASSQGGTPYGYTF
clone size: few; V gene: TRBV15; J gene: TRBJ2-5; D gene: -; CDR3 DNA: TGTGCCACCAGCGAGGGGACCGGGACACCTAACGGGGAGACCCAGTACTTC; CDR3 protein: CATSEGTGTPNGETQYF
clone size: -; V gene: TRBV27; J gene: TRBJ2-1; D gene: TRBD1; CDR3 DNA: TGTGCCAGCAACGACAGGGGCGAAAACAATGAGCAGTTCTTC; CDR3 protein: CASNDRGENNEQFF
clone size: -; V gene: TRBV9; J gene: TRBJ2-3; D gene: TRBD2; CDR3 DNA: TGTGCCAGCAGCGTAGGGGCGGGAGGGCCGACAGATACGCAGTATTTT; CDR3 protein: CASSVGAGGPTDTQYF
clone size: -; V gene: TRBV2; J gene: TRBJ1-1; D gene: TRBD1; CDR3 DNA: TGTGCCAGCCTAGAGGACAGGGAGGGTAGAGCTTTCTTT; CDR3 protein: CASLEDREGRAFF
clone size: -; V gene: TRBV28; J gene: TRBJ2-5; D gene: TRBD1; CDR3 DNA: TGTGCCAGCACCGGACCCCACAGGGGGCAACAAGAGACCCAGTACTTC; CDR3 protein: CASTGPHRGQQETQYF
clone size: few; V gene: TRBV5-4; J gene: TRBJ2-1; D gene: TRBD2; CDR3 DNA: TGTGCCAGCAGCTTAGGACTAGCGGGAGTCAATGAGCAGTTCTTC; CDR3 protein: CASSLGLAGVNEQFF
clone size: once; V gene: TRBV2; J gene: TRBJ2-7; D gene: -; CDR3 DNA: TGTGCCAGCAGTGAATTGGTGGGCGGTGGGCTAGCACCCTACGAGCAGTACTTC; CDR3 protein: CASSELVGGGLAPYEQYF
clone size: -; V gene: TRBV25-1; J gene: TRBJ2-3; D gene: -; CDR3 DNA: TGTGCCAGCAGTGTAGGTATTGGGGAGGGCACAGATACGCAGTATTTT; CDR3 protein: CASSVGIGEGTDTQYF
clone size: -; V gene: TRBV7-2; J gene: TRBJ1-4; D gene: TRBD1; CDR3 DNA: TGTGCCAGCAGCTCCCAGACAGGGGGAACTAATGAAAAACTGTTTTTT; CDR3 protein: CASSSQTGGTNEKLFF
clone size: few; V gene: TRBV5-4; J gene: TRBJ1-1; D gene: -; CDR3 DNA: TGTGCCAGCAGCTTGAGGGGGTTGGGCACTGAAGCTTTCTTT; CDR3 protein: CASSLRGLGTEAFF
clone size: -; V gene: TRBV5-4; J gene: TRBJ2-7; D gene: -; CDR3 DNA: TGTGCCAGCAGCTTTGATACTACCTACGAGCAGTACTTC; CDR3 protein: CASSFDTTYEQYF
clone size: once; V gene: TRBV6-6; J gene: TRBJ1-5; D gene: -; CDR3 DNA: TGTGCCAGCACCCCCTCGGGGGTGCATCAGCCCCAGCATTTT; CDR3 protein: CASTPSGVHQPQHF
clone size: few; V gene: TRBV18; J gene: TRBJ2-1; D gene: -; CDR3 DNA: TGTGCCAGCTCACCCTACAATGAGCAGTTCTTC; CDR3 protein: CASSPYNEQFF
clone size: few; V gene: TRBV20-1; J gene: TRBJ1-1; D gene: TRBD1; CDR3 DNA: TGCAGTGCCGACGACAGGGGGAAAGCTTTCTTT; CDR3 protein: CSADDRGKAFF
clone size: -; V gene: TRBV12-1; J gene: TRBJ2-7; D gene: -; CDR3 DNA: TGTGCCAGCAGCCCCCTTTGGGAGGGCGGAGACTTCCCGTCCTACGAGCAGTACTTC; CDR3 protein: CASSPLWEGGDFPSYEQYF
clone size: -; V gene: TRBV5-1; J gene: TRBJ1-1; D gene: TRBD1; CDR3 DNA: TGCGCCAGCAGCTTTGGGGAGGGGGCGAACACTGAAGCTTTCTTT; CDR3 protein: CASSFGEGANTEAFF
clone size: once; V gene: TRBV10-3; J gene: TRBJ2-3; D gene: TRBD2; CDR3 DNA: TGTGCCATCAAGTCCAGCGGGAGAAGGAGCACAGATACGCAGTATTTT; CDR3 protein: CAIKSSGRRSTDTQYF
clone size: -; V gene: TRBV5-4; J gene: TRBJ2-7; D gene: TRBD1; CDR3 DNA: TGTGCCAGCAGCTACAGGGGAAGTAGCGTGAACGAGCAGTACTTC; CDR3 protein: CASSYRGSSVNEQYF
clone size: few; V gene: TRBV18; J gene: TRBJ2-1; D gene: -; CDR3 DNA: TGTGCCAGCTCACCACCGGGGAGCGTTGAGCAGTTCTTC; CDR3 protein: CASSPPGSVEQFF
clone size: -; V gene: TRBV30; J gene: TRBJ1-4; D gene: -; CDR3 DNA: TGTGCCTGGAGTCCCCTAAGGGGGGGGAGGGGAAGGAATGAAAAACTGTTTTTT; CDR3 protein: CAWSPLRGGRGRNEKLFF
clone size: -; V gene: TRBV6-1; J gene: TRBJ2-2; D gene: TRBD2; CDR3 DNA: TGTGCCAGCAGTGCCTTAGCGGGAGGGAACACCGGGGAGCTGTTTTTT; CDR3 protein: CASSALAGGNTGELFF
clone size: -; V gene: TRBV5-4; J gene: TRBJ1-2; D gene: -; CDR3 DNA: TGTGCCAGCAGCTTGGACCCCCAGTCCAGTGGCTACACCTTC; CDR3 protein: CASSLDPQSSGYTF
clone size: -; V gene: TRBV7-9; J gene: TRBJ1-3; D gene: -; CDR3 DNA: TGTGCCAGCAGCTTAGTGGGGGTACGTCTCTCTGGAAACACCATATATTTT; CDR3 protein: CASSLVGVRLSGNTIYF
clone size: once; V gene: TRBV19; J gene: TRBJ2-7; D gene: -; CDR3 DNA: TGTGCCAGTACTGATACCTCCGCCGGCTACGAGCAGTACTTC; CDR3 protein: CASTDTSAGYEQYF
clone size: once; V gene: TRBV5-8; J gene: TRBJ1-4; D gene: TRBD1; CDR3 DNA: TGTGCCAGCAGCACGGGGACAGTAAATGAAAAACTGTTTTTT; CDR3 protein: CASSTGTVNEKLFF
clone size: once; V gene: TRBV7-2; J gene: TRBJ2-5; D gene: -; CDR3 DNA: TGTGCCAGCAGCCTTAGGGCTGAGACCCAGTACTTC; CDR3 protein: CASSLRAETQYF
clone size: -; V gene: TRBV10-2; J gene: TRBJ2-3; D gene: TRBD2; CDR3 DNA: TGCGCCAGCAGCGAGGGACTAGCGTATAGCACAGATACGCAGTATTTT; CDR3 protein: CASSEGLAYSTDTQYF
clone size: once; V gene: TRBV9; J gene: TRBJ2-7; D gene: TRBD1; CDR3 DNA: TGTGCCAGCAGCGCCCGACAGGGGCGTGCCTACGAGCAGTACTTC; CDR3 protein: CASSARQGRAYEQYF
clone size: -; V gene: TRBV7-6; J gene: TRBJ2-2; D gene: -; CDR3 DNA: TGTGCCAGCAGCCCTAACAGGAACACCGGGGAGCTGTTTTTT; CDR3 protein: CASSPNRNTGELFF
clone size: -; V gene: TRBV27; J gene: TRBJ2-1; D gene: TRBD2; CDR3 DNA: TGTGCCAGCAGTTTAGGGACTAGCGGGAGGGGCGAGCAGTTCTTC; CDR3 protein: CASSLGTSGRGEQFF
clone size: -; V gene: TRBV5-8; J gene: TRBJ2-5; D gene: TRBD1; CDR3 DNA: TGTGCCAGCAGCGGGACGGACAGGGGCCTTATACAAGAGACCCAGTACTTC; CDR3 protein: CASSGTDRGLIQETQYF
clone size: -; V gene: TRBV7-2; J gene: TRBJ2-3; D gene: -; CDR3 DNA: TGTGCCAGCAGCGACTCGGGCGATACGCAGTATTTT; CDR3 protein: CASSDSGDTQYF
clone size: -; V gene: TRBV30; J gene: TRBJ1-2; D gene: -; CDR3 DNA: TGTGCCTGGAGTGTTTCAGAAAACTATGGCTACACCTTC; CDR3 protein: CAWSVSENYGYTF
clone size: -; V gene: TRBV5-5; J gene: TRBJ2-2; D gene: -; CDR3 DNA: TGTGCCAGCAGCTTAACAGGGTTGGCCGGGGAGCTGTTTTTT; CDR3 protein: CASSLTGLAGELFF
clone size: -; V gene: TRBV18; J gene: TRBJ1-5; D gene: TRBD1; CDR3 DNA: TGTGCCAGCTCAGCTGAGGTCGACAGGGCGGGTCCCCAGCATTTT; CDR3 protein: CASSAEVDRAGPQHF
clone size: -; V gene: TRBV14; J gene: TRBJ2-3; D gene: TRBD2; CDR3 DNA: TGTGCCAGCAGTGACCATTCCAGCGGGGGCACAGATACGCAGTATTTT; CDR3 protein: CASSDHSSGGTDTQYF
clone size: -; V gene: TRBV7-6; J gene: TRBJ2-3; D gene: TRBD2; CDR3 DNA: TGTGCCAGCAGCTACCTCCGGACTAGCGGGGGCTATGCAGATACGCAGTATTTT; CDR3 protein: CASSYLRTSGGYADTQYF
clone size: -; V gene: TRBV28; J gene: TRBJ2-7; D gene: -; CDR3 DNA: TGTGCCAGCAGCCTCCGACAGTTCGAGCAGTACTTC; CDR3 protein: CASSLRQFEQYF
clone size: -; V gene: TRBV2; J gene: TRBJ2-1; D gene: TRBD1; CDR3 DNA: TGTGCCAGCAGCGCCTCGATAGGGGGCTCTGAGCAGTTCTTC; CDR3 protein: CASSASIGGSEQFF
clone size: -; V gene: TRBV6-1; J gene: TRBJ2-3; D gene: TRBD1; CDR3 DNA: TGTGCCAGCAGTGAAAGGACAGGGGGCGGGTATACGCAGTATTTT; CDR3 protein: CASSERTGGGYTQYF
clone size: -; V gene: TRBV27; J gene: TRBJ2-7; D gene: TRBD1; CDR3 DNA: TGTGCCAGCAGTCGCTACGGGACAGGGGTCTACGAGCAGTACTTC; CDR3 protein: CASSRYGTGVYEQYF
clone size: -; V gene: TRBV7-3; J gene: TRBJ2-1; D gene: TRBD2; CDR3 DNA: TGTGCCAGCAGCTTAGCGGGAGGGCCTTTCAATGAGCAGTTCTTC; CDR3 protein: CASSLAGGPFNEQFF
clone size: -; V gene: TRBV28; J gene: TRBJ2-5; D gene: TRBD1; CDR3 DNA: TGTGCCAGCAGTTCCCCTGGGACAGCCAAAGAGACCCAGTACTTC; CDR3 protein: CASSSPGTAKETQYF
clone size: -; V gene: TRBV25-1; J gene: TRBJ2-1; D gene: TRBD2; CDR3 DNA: TGTGCCAGCAGTGGCCGAAGGGGACTAGAGGGGTCGAATGAGCAGTTCTTC; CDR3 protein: CASSGRRGLEGSNEQFF
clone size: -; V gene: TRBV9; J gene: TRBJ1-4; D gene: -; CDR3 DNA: TGTGCCAGCAGCCCTGGAGGCCTTAATGAAAAACTGTTTTTT; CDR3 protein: CASSPGGLNEKLFF
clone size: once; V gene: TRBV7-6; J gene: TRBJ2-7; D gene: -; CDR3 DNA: TGTGCCAGCAGCTTAGCCCAATACACCTACGAGCAGTACTTC; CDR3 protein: CASSLAQYTYEQYF
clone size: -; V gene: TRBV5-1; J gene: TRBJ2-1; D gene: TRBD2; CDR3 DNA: TGCGCCAGCAGCCCGAGTAGCGGGAGAAAGGACAATGAGCAGTTCTTC; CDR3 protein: CASSPSSGRKDNEQFF
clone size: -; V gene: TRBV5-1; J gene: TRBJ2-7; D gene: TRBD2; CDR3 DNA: TGCGCCAGCAGCCCATCGCGCGGGAGTAGGGAGCAGTACTTC; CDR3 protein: CASSPSRGSREQYF
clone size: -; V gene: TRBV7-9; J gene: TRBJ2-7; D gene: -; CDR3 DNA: TGTGCCAGCAGCTTAGCAGGGGTGGGACACGAGCAGTACTTC; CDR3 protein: CASSLAGVGHEQYF